A selection of T cell receptor beta chains follows, all from one sample in a study of blood T cell repertoires in COVID-19. Here immunoSEQ multiplex PCR was the method, and the copy in TCRdb shows in-frame clones only, minus some. In the table there are about 220,000 clones, 90% of which are singletons. The sequenced sample consisted of PBMCs or T cells enriched from blood (not recorded which). These receptors all come from a man aged 25-45 years who had been exposed to COVID-19. Each CDR3 is given with its conserved first and last residue. The D gene is left open where the match is weak. Not every row has a clone size; where given, it reads once, few, many or a size class.

TRBD1	TRBV29-1	-	TRBJ1-1	CSVEDEADRVLWGAFF	TGCAGCGTTGAAGACGAAGCGGACAGGGTGCTCTGGGGGGCTTTCTTT
TRBD2	TRBV7-2	-	TRBJ2-3	CASSVSGGFDTQYF	TGTGCCAGCAGCGTTAGCGGGGGGTTCGATACGCAGTATTTT
-	TRBV6-2/TRBV6-3	-	TRBJ2-2	CASSYRVTGELFF	TGTGCCAGCAGTTACCGGGTCACCGGGGAGCTGTTTTTT
TRBD1	TRBV5-4	-	TRBJ2-4	CASSRWDRENIQYF	TGTGCCAGCAGCAGGTGGGACAGAGAAAACATTCAGTACTTC
-	TRBV10-3	-	TRBJ1-2	CAITDRGIYGYTF	TGTGCCATCACCGACCGGGGAATCTATGGCTACACCTTC
TRBD2	TRBV10-3	-	TRBJ2-5	CAATAGAQETQYF	TGTGCCGCGACAGCGGGGGCCCAAGAGACCCAGTACTTC
-	TRBV4-3	-	TRBJ2-2	CASSQDNEITGELFF	TGCGCCAGCAGCCAAGACAATGAGATCACCGGGGAGCTGTTTTTT
-	TRBV2	-	TRBJ1-2	CASSDPGNYGYTF	TGTGCCAGCAGTGATCCGGGGAACTATGGCTACACCTTC
-	TRBV4-3	once	TRBJ1-6	CASSQGRTGDNSPLHF	TGCGCCAGCAGCCAAGGCCGGACGGGGGATAATTCACCCCTCCACTTT
TRBD1	TRBV11-2	-	TRBJ2-5	CASSRDSETQYF	TGTGCCAGCAGCAGGGACAGTGAGACCCAGTACTTC
-	TRBV19	-	TRBJ1-2	CACRQIAREDGYTF	TGTGCCTGCCGACAGATTGCCCGGGAGGATGGCTACACCTTC
-	TRBV18	-	TRBJ1-2	CASSKGDVYGYTF	TGTGCCAGCTCAAAGGGAGACGTCTATGGCTACACCTTC
-	TRBV3-1/TRBV3-2	-	TRBJ1-5	CASSQGRRNSNQPQHF	TGTGCCAGCAGCCAAGGGAGGAGAAATAGCAATCAGCCCCAGCATTTT
TRBD1	TRBV29-1	-	TRBJ1-5	CSVRGQAGNQPQHF	TGCAGCGTGAGGGGACAGGCTGGGAATCAGCCCCAGCATTTT
-	TRBV3-1/TRBV3-2	once	TRBJ1-5	CASSPSSRGAQHF	TGTGCCAGCAGCCCTTCGTCGCGGGGAGCCCAGCATTTT
-	TRBV3-1/TRBV3-2	-	TRBJ1-6	CASSPDNSYNSPLHF	TGTGCCAGCAGTCCGGACAACTCCTATAATTCACCCCTCCACTTT
TRBD1	TRBV4-2	few	TRBJ1-1	CASSLNRGEAFF	TGTGCCAGCAGCCTTAACAGGGGAGAAGCTTTCTTT
TRBD2	TRBV27	-	TRBJ2-3	CASSSSWAGASTDTQYF	TGTGCCAGCAGTTCTTCTTGGGCGGGAGCTAGCACAGATACGCAGTATTTT
TRBD1	TRBV23-1	-	TRBJ2-4	CASSQPGTGDTLGIQYF	TGCGCCAGCAGTCAACCGGGGACAGGGGACACCCTTGGCATTCAGTACTTC
-	TRBV3-1/TRBV3-2	few	TRBJ2-5	CASSQGYNSQETQYF	TGTGCCAGCAGCCAAGGTTATAACTCTCAAGAGACCCAGTACTTC
TRBD2	TRBV12-3/TRBV12-4	-	TRBJ2-2	CASSSRGAGELFF	TGTGCCAGCAGTTCCCGGGGGGCCGGGGAGCTGTTTTTT
-	TRBV30	-	TRBJ2-4	CAWGHNRDIQYF	TGTGCCTGGGGCCATAACAGGGACATTCAGTACTTC
TRBD1	TRBV7-2	-	TRBJ1-2	CASSLVLGQGDNGYTF	TGTGCCAGCAGCTTAGTCCTGGGACAGGGGGACAATGGCTACACCTTC
-	TRBV11-2	-	TRBJ1-1	CASSLLSGGLGTEAFF	TGTGCCAGCAGCTTACTTTCCGGGGGGCTCGGCACTGAAGCTTTCTTT
-	TRBV12-3/TRBV12-4	-	TRBJ2-5	CASSGVPQETQYF	TGTGCCAGCTCGGGAGTCCCTCAAGAGACCCAGTACTTC
TRBD1	TRBV6-2/TRBV6-3	-	TRBJ1-5	CASSQTGGGNQPQHF	TGTGCCAGCAGTCAGACAGGGGGCGGGAATCAGCCCCAGCATTTT
-	TRBV7-9	few	TRBJ2-1	CASSLTPGLNYNEQFF	TGTGCCAGCAGCTTAACCCCGGGACTGAACTACAATGAGCAGTTCTTC
TRBD2	TRBV5-1	-	TRBJ2-7	CASSSLAGRGYEQYF	TGCGCCAGCAGCTCCCTAGCGGGGAGAGGCTACGAGCAGTACTTC